This TCR beta chain is drawn from a study of chemoradiotherapy in HPV16-positive cancers. Study-level information: Candidate HPV-specific clones and shared TCR motifs came from a couple of HPV16-positive patients.

The V segment lost 6 bases and the J segment 0 bases; nucleotides outside the gene matches: 4. The CDR3 runs to 15 residues. Germline CDR1 MNHEY, CDR2 SVGAGI. Clones were sequenced by immunoSEQ multiplex PCR, and TCRdb holds only the in-frame ones, with some missing. The table has tens of thousands of clones, 70% to 90% seen once. The chain links TRBV6-5 to TRBJ1-3, with 8 bases identical to TRBD1. The specimen was blood, collected from a patient who underwent chemoradiotherapy. This receptor was identified in a human donor with HPV-associated anogenital cancer. The CDR3 coding sequence is TGTGCCAGCAGCCAGACAGGGGCCTCTGGAAACACCATATATTTT. Protein: CASSQTGASGNTIYF.